Presented here are 28 T cell receptor beta chains from one specimen sequenced in a study of beta chain features in type 1 diabetes. Expressed TCRB transcripts got sequenced, as all isolated RNA was reverse transcribed. Repertoires were generated with immunoSEQ multiplex PCR, while TCRdb's copy carries only in-frame clones and drops some. This table holds about 330,000 clones, approximately 9.9% found once. The sequenced sample consisted of naive CD4+ T cells from blood. These receptors all come from a woman aged 30 to 39 in good health.

The sample holds a few counts of this clone. The chain joins TRBV2 to TRBJ2-5; tentatively, D is TRBD2 (5 bases). Germline assignment: CDR1 SNHLY and CDR2 FYNNEI. V was pared by 5 bases and J by 7 bases, with 20 bases between. The CDR3 consists of 15 residues. CDR3 protein: CASSLLLTSWGTQYF. The CDR3 DNA reads as TGTGCCAGCAGTCTACTCCTCACTAGTTGGGGGACCCAGTACTTC.

Of note for this clone: Sequence at one end of the junction differs from germline and may be a read error. The chain carries TRBV7-7 and TRBJ2-1, with 8 nucleotides matching TRBD2. The CDR3 runs to 13 residues. Germline-derived CDR1 and CDR2 are SSHAT and FNYEAQ (reference sequence). CDR3 DNA sequence: TGTGCTAGCAGCTTCGTACTAGCGGCCCAGCAGTTCTTC. The encoded protein is CASSFVLAAQQFF.

The chain combines TRBV9 with TRBJ2-3; D is uncertain. Germline V gene data show CDR1 as SGDLS and CDR2 as YYNGEE. The CDR3 runs 13 residues. The V end lost 4 bases, the J end lost 0 bases, and 6 bases lay between the germline ends. CDR3 coding DNA: TGTGCCAGCAGCACTGCTAGCACAGATACGCAGTATTTT. Amino acid sequence: CASSTASTDTQYF.

This sequence joins TRBV19 and TRBJ2-5; no clear D. CDR1 and CDR2 (germline): LNHDA, SQIVND (reference sequence). Deletions cut 5 bases from V and 2 bases from J, with 9 bases between. This CDR3 region has 13 residues. The chain's CDR3 is CASSVSSQETQYF. Here the CDR3 DNA reads TGTGCCAGTAGTGTGTCTTCTCAAGAGACCCAGTACTTC. The variable domain in full, with the rest retrieved from reference TRBV19 and TRBJ2-5, is DGGITQSPKYLFRKEGQNVTLSCEQNLNHDAMYWYRQDPGQGLRLIYYSQIVNDFQKGDIAEGYSVSREKKESFPLTVTSAQKNPTAFYLCASSVSSQETQYFGPGTRLLVL.

This clone has just a few counts. This chain joins TRBV11-1 and TRBJ2-1; 11 bases align to TRBD2. The length of the CDR3 is 15 residues. Germline V gene sequence: CDR1 SGHAT, CDR2 FQDESV (reference sequence). V dropped 1 base and J dropped 7; count of bases not matched to a gene: 3. The CDR3 nucleotides read TGTGCCAGCAGCTTAGTAGCGGGAGGGTGGAATGAGCAGTTCTTC. It is translated as CASSLVAGGWNEQFF.

This clone appeared a few times. This chain connects TRBV5-1 to TRBJ2-3; a weak D match, TRBD1 (6 bases). The germline CDR1 and CDR2 sequences are SGHRS and YFSETQ. The CDR3 spans 14 residues. Trimming pared 6 bases from V and 0 bases from J, leaving 11 bases between. CDR3 DNA: TGCGCCAGCAAACCAGGGGAAAGCACAGATACGCAGTATTTT. Protein: CASKPGESTDTQYF.

This clone came up a few times. The chain recombines TRBV7-8 with TRBJ2-7; weak D call: TRBD1 (6 bases). The V end was cut by 3 bases, the J end by 6 bases, with 12 bases between. This CDR3 is built from 13 residues. The V gene's germline CDR1 is SGHVS and CDR2 FQNEAQ. DNA for the CDR3: TGTGCCAGCAGCTTCCCGGGACATACCGAGCAGTACTTC. Its protein is CASSFPGHTEQYF.

This clone was seen a few times. This chain connects TRBV18 to TRBJ1-5; 7 bases align to TRBD1. Germline assignment: CDR1 KGHSH and CDR2 LQKENI. The CDR3 runs 13 residues. The CDR3 region has the DNA TGTGCTGCCCCCGGGACAGAGAATCAGCCCCAGCATTTT. Encoded protein: CAAPGTENQPQHF.

This clone turned up a few times. The rearrangement uses TRBV7-2 and TRBJ2-1, with a possible D match to TRBD2 (5 bases). The CDR3 runs 17 residues. Germline V gene sequence: CDR1 SGHTA, CDR2 FQGNSA. Trimming pared 1 base from V and 2 bases from J, leaving 15 bases between. CDR3: CASSLEMRRVPYNEQFF. The CDR3 DNA reads TGTGCCAGCAGCTTAGAGATGAGGCGGGTCCCCTACAATGAGCAGTTCTTC. Together with reference TRBV7-2 and TRBJ2-1, the CDR3 gives the full variable domain: GAGVSQSPSNKVTEKGKDVELRCDPISGHTALYWYRQSLGQGLEFLIYFQGNSAPDKSGLPSDRFSAERTGGSVSTLTIQRTQQEDSAVYLCASSLEMRRVPYNEQFFGPGTRLTVL.

This clone has a handful of counts. V is TRBV14 and J is TRBJ1-3, with D possibly matching TRBD1 (6 bases). From germline, CDR1 is SGHDN and CDR2 FVKESK. The ends were cut back, 1 base at V and 2 bases at J, with 9 bases in the middle. The CDR3 runs 15 residues. CDR3 in amino acids: CASSQARGPGNTIYF. In DNA form, the CDR3 reads TGTGCCAGCAGCCAAGCGCGGGGGCCTGGAAACACCATATATTTT.

This rearrangement joins TRBV6-5 to TRBJ2-7, with a tentative D call TRBD1 (5 bases). Trimming removed 2 bases from V and 2 bases from J, with 10 bases in between. The CDR3 spans 14 residues. Germline CDR1 is MNHEY and CDR2 is SVGAGI. The CDR3: CASSYAQGPYEQYF. In DNA form, the CDR3 reads TGTGCCAGCAGTTACGCCCAGGGCCCCTACGAGCAGTACTTC.

The chain couples TRBV11-2 to TRBJ2-3; D uncertain. Trimming cost V 5 bases and J 6 bases, with 15 bases left between them. This CDR3 is 14 amino acids long. Germline CDR1 is SGHAT and CDR2 is FQNNGV. The CDR3 loop is CASSPQPPGDTQYF. The CDR3 region has the DNA TGTGCCAGCAGCCCACAACCTCCTGGTGATACGCAGTATTTT.

This clone was picked up a small number of times. The rearrangement links TRBV19 to TRBJ2-7; no clear D. The CDR3 sequence is 14 residues long. V lost 1 base and J 0 bases, leaving 7 bases between the germline ends. From germline, CDR1 is LNHDA and CDR2 SQIVND (reference sequence). The CDR3 region is CASSIAPGSYEQYF. The CDR3 DNA sequence: TGTGCCAGTAGTATAGCCCCAGGCTCCTACGAGCAGTACTTC.

The genes are TRBV7-9 and TRBJ2-4; D is possibly TRBD2 (5 bases). This CDR3 has 13 residues. V shed 3 bases and J shed 7 bases, with 10 bases lying between them. The germline V gene has CDR1 SEHNR and CDR2 FQNEAQ (reference sequence). CDR3 coding DNA: TGTGCCAGCAGCTTTGAGGGAGTTAACATTCAGTACTTC. Protein sequence: CASSFEGVNIQYF.

This clone has just a few counts. The DNA of the CDR3 is TGTGCCAGCAGCTTAGACGGTGGACAGGGGAACACCGGGGAGCTGTTTTTT. This translates into CASSLDGGQGNTGELFF. The genes are TRBV7-9 and TRBJ2-2; 8 bases map to TRBD1. Germline loops: CDR1 SEHNR, CDR2 FQNEAQ (reference sequence). The V and J ends lost 1 base and 1 base, in that order; junction bases with no gene match: 5. The CDR3 totals 17 residues.

This clone was counted once. The chain combines TRBV9 with TRBJ1-4, with D perhaps TRBD1 (5 bases). Per the germline V gene, CDR1 is SGDLS and CDR2 is YYNGEE. The V end was cut by 0 bases, the J end by 8 bases, with 14 bases between. The CDR3 extends over 15 amino acids. The CDR3 region has the DNA TGTGCCAGCAGCGTAGCGGGGGGGATGAAGGAAAAACTGTTTTTT. It is translated as CASSVAGGMKEKLFF.

CDR3 nucleotides: TGCGCCAGCAGCCAACTTAGCGGGGCTTTTCGGGGCAAAAACATTCAGTACTTC. This translates into CASSQLSGAFRGKNIQYF. The chain is built from TRBV4-3 and TRBJ2-4; 8 bases align to TRBD2. This CDR3 contains 18 residues. J was trimmed by 3 bases and V by 2 bases; bases with no gene match: 12. CDR1 and CDR2 (germline): LGHNA, YSLEER.

This clone has only a few counts. The gene calls are TRBV5-6 and TRBJ1-2; 7 bases are shared with TRBD1. Germline assignment: CDR1 SGHDT and CDR2 YYEEEE. The J segment lost 8 bases and the V segment lost 0 bases, leaving 4 bases of the junction unmatched. The CDR3 extends over 13 amino acids. The CDR3 sequence is CASSLGQGGGYTF. The CDR3 bases are TGTGCCAGCAGCTTGGGACAGGGCGGCGGCTACACCTTC.

This chain uses TRBV10-3 with TRBJ2-7, with a possible D match to TRBD1 (6 bases). Germline CDR1 reads ENHRY; CDR2 reads SYGVKD. Trimming shortened V by 3 bases and J by 6 bases, and 6 bases separated the two germline ends. The CDR3 spans 11 residues. CDR3: CAISEGGEQYF. CDR3 nucleotides: TGTGCCATCAGTGAAGGGGGCGAGCAGTACTTC.

In its sample, this clone was seen a few times. The chain links TRBV7-2 to TRBJ2-1, with 7 bases identical to TRBD1. Trimming removed 5 bases from V and 5 bases from J; junction bases left unmatched: 3. Germline values: CDR1 SGHTA, CDR2 FQGNSA. The CDR3 length is 13 residues. This CDR3 reads CASSVQGNNEQFF. The CDR3 coding sequence is TGTGCCAGCAGCGTACAGGGGAACAATGAGCAGTTCTTC.

The V gene is TRBV14, the J gene TRBJ2-3; D gene uncertain. Trimming took 0 bases from V and 10 from J, leaving 8 bases between them. This CDR3 has 12 amino acids. Germline V gene data show CDR1 as SGHDN and CDR2 as FVKESK. CDR3 sequence reads: CASSQDQISQYF. CDR3 bases: TGTGCCAGCAGCCAAGACCAGATTTCGCAGTATTTT.

This clone has more than one count but fewer than ten. The genes are TRBV7-2 and TRBJ2-2; no reliable D call. Trimming shortened V by 6 bases and J by 5 bases, and 7 bases separated the two germline ends. Germline V gene sequence: CDR1 SGHTA, CDR2 FQGNSA. This CDR3 is built from 12 residues. CDR3 protein: CASSFPTGELFF. CDR3 bases: TGTGCCAGCAGTTTTCCGACCGGGGAGCTGTTTTTT.

This clone showed up just a few times. This chain joins TRBV9 and TRBJ2-7; TRBD2 matches 7 bases. The V gene end was trimmed by 3 bases and the J gene end by 3 bases; junction bases not matched to a gene: 9. Germline assignment: CDR1 SGDLS and CDR2 YYNGEE. The CDR3 runs to 15 residues. The CDR3 loop reads CASSASGTTNYEQYF. The CDR3 bases are TGTGCCAGCAGCGCATCCGGGACTACCAACTACGAGCAGTACTTC.

The table lists this clone with a few counts. The V gene is TRBV7-2, the J gene TRBJ2-3; 12 bases map to TRBD2. J gave up 3 bases and V 0 bases, and 4 bases lay outside the gene matches. CDR3 length equals 17 residues. CDR1 SGHTA and CDR2 FQGNSA come from the germline V gene. The CDR3 DNA sequence: TGTGCCAGCAGCTTAGCGCTGACTAGCGGGAGAACAGATACGCAGTATTTT. It yields the protein CASSLALTSGRTDTQYF.

This clone was seen more than once but under ten times. The rearrangement joins TRBV2 to TRBJ1-5, with 9 nucleotides matching TRBD1. Per the germline V gene, CDR1 is SNHLY and CDR2 is FYNNEI. The V and J ends lost 5 bases and 4 bases, in that order; junction bases with no gene match: 3. The CDR3 sequence is 14 residues long. CDR3 DNA: TGTGCCAGCAGTTCGGGACAGGGTAATCAGCCCCAGCATTTT. This sequence encodes CASSSGQGNQPQHF.

The chain employs TRBV6-1 and TRBJ1-4; D is uncertain. CDR1 MNHNS and CDR2 SASEGT come from the germline V gene. The CDR3 is made up of 15 amino acids. Trimming pared 3 bases from V and 0 bases from J, leaving 8 bases between. This chain's CDR3 is CASSDLLSTNEKLFF. For the CDR3, the DNA is TGTGCCAGCAGTGACCTCCTATCAACTAATGAAAAACTGTTTTTT.

This clone has more than one count but fewer than ten. V usage is TRBV7-3 and J usage is TRBJ2-1; 16 bases map to TRBD2. The V gene end was trimmed by 0 bases and the J gene end by 5 bases; junction bases not matched to a gene: 4. CDR3 length: 18 amino acids. Germline assignment: CDR1 SGHTA and CDR2 FQGTGA. The CDR3 DNA reads as TGTGCCAGCAGCTTAACCCCGGGACTAGCGGGAGGGGACAATGAGCAGTTCTTC. Its protein is CASSLTPGLAGGDNEQFF.

This chain links TRBV7-9 with TRBJ2-7, with 7 positions matching TRBD1. The CDR3 length is 15 residues. The germline V gene encodes CDR1 SEHNR and CDR2 FQNEAQ (reference sequence). With 5 bases clipped from V and 6 bases from J, the junction kept 13 bases outside the gene matches. DNA for the CDR3: TGTGCCAGCAGCGCCCCGACAGGGAAGAGGGGCGAGCAGTACTTC. Translating it yields CASSAPTGKRGEQYF.